This T cell receptor (beta chain) stems from a study of control samples from healthy donors and cancer patients. Method: immunoSEQ multiplex PCR; TCRdb's copy keeps in-frame clones and lacks some. The data show over 70,000 clones, with 85% to 90% seen just once and 9.5% to 10% held by the top ten. The CDR3 runs 16 residues. The V and J ends lost 6 bases and 1 base respectively, with 18 bases between them. The V gene's germline CDR1 is KGHSH and CDR2 LQKENI. This clonotype was sampled from a woman between 50 and 59 years old with colorectal cancer. Sequencing input: PBMCs. The chain combines TRBV18 with TRBJ1-1, with D possibly matching TRBD1 (6 bases). The CDR3 loop reads CASSHRAGTPNTEAFF. CDR3 sequence (DNA): TGTGCCAGCTCCCATCGAGCCGGGACACCGAACACTGAAGCTTTCTTT.